This T cell receptor beta chain was recovered during a study of OX40 agonist ivuxolimab in advanced cancers. Study background: In this cohort, patients received ivuxolimab, an agonistic anti-OX40 (CD134) antibody. Patients in the trial were receiving intravenous ivuxolimab every 2 weeks, at doses of 0.01 to 10 mg/kg.

Profiled with immunoSEQ multiplex PCR; TCRdb holds only in-frame clones, not every one. The sample contains about 93,000 clones, approximately 94% of which appear only once. Germline loops: CDR1 SGHRS, CDR2 YFSETQ. The V segment lost 0 bases and the J segment 2 bases; nucleotides outside the gene matches: 3. CDR3 length equals 15 residues. This TCR was sampled from an adult with an advanced solid tumor such as melanoma, head and neck, liver or kidney cancer. The sample consisted of CD4+ or CD8+ T cells sorted from blood, taken in a trial of the OX40 agonist ivuxolimab. The chain joins TRBV5-1 to TRBJ2-5, with 8 bases that match TRBD2. As DNA, the CDR3 is TGCGCCAGCAGCTTGGTAGCGGGGCTTCAAGAGACCCAGTACTTC. As protein: CASSLVAGLQETQYF.